This entry describes one T cell receptor (beta chain). This clone was picked up one time. What this receptor recognizes is not known. Base qualities are not recorded, but no much larger clone differs from it by a single base. Starting 14 to 28 days after the autologous transplant, patients began checkpoint therapy, which included ipilimumab at 1 mg/kg intravenously on day 1 of selected weeks. Patients received nivolumab at 3 mg/kg intravenously on day 1 of weeks 1, 4, 7, 10, and every two weeks through week 26. Combined checkpoint inhibition with ipilimumab and nivolumab as consolidation after autologous stem cell transplantation was tested in a Phase Ib clinical trial. The sample belongs to a study of ipilimumab plus nivolumab after autologous stem cell transplantation (dated by TCRdb to about 2021). Looking at the study overall: The median number of doses that trial patients received was about five for ipilimumab and about 8 for nivolumab. Primary refractory and relapsed disease were included in the DLBCL cohort, with 18-month progression-free survival of approximately 86% and 30%, respectively. Patients undergoing autologous transplant for high-risk diffuse large B cell lymphoma, mature T cell lymphoma, or multiple myeloma were enrolled in the trial. Around 40 patients made up the trial's intent-to-treat population. What the work shows at the level of the full study, not this receptor alone: According to the authors, a biologic rationale for studying the approach further came from T cell receptor repertoire, regulatory T cell phenotype and gut microbiota profiles. The authors concluded that, as post-transplant consolidation, combined checkpoint inhibition appeared tolerable.

The method was the immunoSEQ multiplex PCR assay. The clones in this table, taken by TCRdb from immuneACCESS, are in-frame only. Not every clone is retained; where verified, under half of the shortfall comes from an unresolved V gene, and the cause of the rest is unknown. A total of fewer than 30,000 clones appear in this sample, 70% to 90% of them only once. 4% to 6% of the sample comes from the top ten. The CDR3 runs 14 residues from the cysteine to the phenylalanine. CDR3 DNA is the only sequence kept; it has 42 bases, read in frame from the first base. The germline ends are 13 bases apart after V is trimmed by 5 bases and J by 8 bases. CDR1 MNHEY and CDR2 SVGAGI are derived from the germline V gene.

The sequence is built from TRBV6-5 and TRBJ1-6; TRBD1 is a weak D gene call, 5 bases matching. This TCR was sampled from a male donor with diffuse large B-cell lymphoma. The starting material was PBMCs, obtained in a trial of ipilimumab plus nivolumab as post-transplant consolidation. The bases read TGTGCCAGCAGTCTCAGGGTTTCTGATTCACCCCTCCACTTT. Translated, it reads CASSLRVSDSPLHF.